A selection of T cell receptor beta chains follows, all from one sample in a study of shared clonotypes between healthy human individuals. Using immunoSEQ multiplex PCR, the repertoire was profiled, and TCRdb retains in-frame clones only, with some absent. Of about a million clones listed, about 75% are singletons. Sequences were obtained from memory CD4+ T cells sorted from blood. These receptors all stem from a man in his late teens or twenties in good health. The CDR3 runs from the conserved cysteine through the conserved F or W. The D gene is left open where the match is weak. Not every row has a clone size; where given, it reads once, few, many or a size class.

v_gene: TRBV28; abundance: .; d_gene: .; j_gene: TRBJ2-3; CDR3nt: TGTGCCAGCATCCCCCCACGGGGGCCCTGGGATACGCAGTATTTT; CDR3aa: CASIPPRGPWDTQYF
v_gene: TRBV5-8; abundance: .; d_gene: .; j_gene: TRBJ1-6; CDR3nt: TGTGCCAGCAGCTTGGAGGTGTCACCCCTCCACTTT; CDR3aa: CASSLEVSPLHF
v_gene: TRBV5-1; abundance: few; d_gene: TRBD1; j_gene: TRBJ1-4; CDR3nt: TGCGCCAGCAGCCTACAGGGGGCAACTAATGAAAAACTGTTTTTT; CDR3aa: CASSLQGATNEKLFF
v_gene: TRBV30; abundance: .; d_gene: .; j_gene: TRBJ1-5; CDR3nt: TGTGCCTGGAGTGTACCGAGGTCCGGGCAGCCCCAGCATTTT; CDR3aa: CAWSVPRSGQPQHF
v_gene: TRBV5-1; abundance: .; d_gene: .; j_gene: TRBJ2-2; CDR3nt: TGCGCCAGCAGCTTCTCCATGGTCGGGGAGCTGTTTTTT; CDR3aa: CASSFSMVGELFF
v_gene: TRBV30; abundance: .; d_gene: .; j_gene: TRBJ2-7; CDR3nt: TGTGCCTGGAGGCGGTCGCCCGACCTCTGGGACTACGAGCAGTACTTC; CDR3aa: CAWRRSPDLWDYEQYF
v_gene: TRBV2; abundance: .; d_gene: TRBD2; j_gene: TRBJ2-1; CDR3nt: TGTGCCAGCAGCGACGGGACTAGCGTAGTTCATGAGCAGTTCTTC; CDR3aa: CASSDGTSVVHEQFF
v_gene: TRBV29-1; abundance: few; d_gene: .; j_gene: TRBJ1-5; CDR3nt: TGCAGCCTTGTGCCCCAGCATTTT; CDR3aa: CSLVPQHF
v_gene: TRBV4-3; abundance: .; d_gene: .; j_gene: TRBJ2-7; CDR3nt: TGCGCCAGCAGCCAAGTTCTGGGATTATACGAGCAGTACTTC; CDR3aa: CASSQVLGLYEQYF
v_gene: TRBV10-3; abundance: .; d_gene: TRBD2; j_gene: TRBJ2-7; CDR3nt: TGTGCCATCACCCCAGCGGGGAGCTCCTACGAGCAGTACTTC; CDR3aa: CAITPAGSSYEQYF
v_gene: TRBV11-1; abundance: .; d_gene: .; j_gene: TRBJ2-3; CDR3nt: TGTGCCAGCAGCTTAGGCGGAGGCACAGATACGCAGTATTTT; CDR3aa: CASSLGGGTDTQYF
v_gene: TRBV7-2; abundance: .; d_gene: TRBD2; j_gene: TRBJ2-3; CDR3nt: TGTGCCAGCATCCAAAGCGGGAGGGGGGATACGCAGTATTTT; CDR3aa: CASIQSGRGDTQYF
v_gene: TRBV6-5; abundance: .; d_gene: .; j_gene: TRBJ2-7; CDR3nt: TGTGCCAGCAGTCGCGAGGGGGGGAGGGTCAACGAGCAGTACTTC; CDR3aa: CASSREGGRVNEQYF
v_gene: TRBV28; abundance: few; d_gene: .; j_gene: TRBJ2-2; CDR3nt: TGTGCCAGCAGGTCCGCCGGGACGGTGAACACCGGGGAGCTGTTTTTT; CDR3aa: CASRSAGTVNTGELFF
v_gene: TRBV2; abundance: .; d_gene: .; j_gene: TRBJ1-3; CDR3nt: TGTGCCAGCAGGGGTCAGGGCGGGTCTGGAAACACCATATATTTT; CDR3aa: CASRGQGGSGNTIYF
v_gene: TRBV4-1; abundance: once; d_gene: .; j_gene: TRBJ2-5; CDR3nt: TGCGCCAGCAGCCAAGTTGGCAGGGAGGAGACCCAGTACTTC; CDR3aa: CASSQVGREETQYF
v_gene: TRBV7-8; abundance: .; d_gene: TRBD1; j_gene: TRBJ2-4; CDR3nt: TGTGCCAGCAGCCTGGGACAGCTCTCGGACATTCAGTACTTC; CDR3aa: CASSLGQLSDIQYF
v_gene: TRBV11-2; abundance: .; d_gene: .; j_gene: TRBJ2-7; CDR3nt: TGTGCCAGCAGCTTAGAATCTAGCACAATTTCCAACGAGCAGTACTTC; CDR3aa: CASSLESSTISNEQYF
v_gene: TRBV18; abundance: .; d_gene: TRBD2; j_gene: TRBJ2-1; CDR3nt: TGTGCCAGCTCCCACGGACTAGCGGCAGACAATGAGCAGTTCTTC; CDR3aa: CASSHGLAADNEQFF
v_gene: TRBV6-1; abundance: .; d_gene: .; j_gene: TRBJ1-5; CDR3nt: TGTGCCAGCAGTGAAACGGTGGGATATAGCAATCAGCCCCAGCATTTT; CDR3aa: CASSETVGYSNQPQHF
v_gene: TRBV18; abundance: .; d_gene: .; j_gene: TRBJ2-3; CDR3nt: TGTGCTAGCTCACCACCGGTCGGAGATACGCAGTATTTT; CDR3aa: CASSPPVGDTQYF
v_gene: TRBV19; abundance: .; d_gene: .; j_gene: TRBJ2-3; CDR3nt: TGTGCCAGTAGTATCTGGGGGTGGGCAGATACGCAGTATTTT; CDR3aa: CASSIWGWADTQYF
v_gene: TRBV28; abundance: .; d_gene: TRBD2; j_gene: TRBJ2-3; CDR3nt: TGTGCCAGCAGTTCCGCCCACAGCGGGGTTAGCACAGATACGCAGTATTTT; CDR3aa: CASSSAHSGVSTDTQYF
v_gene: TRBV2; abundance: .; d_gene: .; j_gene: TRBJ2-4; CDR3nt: TGTGCCAGCAGTTCAGGACGCGCCGCAGGGGACATTCAGTACTTC; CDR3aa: CASSSGRAAGDIQYF
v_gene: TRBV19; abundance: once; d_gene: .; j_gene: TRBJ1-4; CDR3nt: TGTGCCAGTAGTTCACGGCAAGGAGCAACTAATGAAAAACTGTTTTTT; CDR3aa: CASSSRQGATNEKLFF
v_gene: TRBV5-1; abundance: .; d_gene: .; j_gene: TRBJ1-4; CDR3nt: TGCGCCAGCAGCTTGAGCAGCTCTAATGAAAAACTGTTTTTT; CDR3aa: CASSLSSSNEKLFF
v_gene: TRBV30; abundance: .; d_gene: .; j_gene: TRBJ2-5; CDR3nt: TGTGCCTGGAACAAGCTGGGAGGAAGGGAGACCCAGTACTTC; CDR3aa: CAWNKLGGRETQYF
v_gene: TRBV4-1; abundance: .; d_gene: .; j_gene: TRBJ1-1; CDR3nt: TGCGCCAGCAGCCTCACGGAAGGGCGATACACTGAAGCTTTCTTT; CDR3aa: CASSLTEGRYTEAFF
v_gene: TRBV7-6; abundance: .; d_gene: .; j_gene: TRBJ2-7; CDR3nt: TGTGCCAGCAGCTTAGTAACACTAGGCGAGCAGTACTTC; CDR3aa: CASSLVTLGEQYF
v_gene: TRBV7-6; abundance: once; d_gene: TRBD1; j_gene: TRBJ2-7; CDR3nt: TGTGCCAGCAGCACGGACAGGGGAGCCTACGAGCAGTACTTC; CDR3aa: CASSTDRGAYEQYF
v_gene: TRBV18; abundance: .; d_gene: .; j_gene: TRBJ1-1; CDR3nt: TGTGCCAGCTCACCGAACAGGGATTTCGGTGACACTGAAGCTTTCTTT; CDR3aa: CASSPNRDFGDTEAFF
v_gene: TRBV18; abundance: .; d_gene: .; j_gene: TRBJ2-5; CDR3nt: TGTGCCAGCTCACCCGTACAGCAAGAGACCCAGTACTTC; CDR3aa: CASSPVQQETQYF
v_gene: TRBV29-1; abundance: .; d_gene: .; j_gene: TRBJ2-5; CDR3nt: TGCAGCGTTGAGGGACGGAACCTCCAAGAGACCCAGTACTTC; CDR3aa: CSVEGRNLQETQYF
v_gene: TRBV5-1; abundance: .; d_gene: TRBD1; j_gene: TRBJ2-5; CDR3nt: TGCGCCAGCAGCAAGGGACAGGCAAAAGAGACCCAGTACTTC; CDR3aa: CASSKGQAKETQYF
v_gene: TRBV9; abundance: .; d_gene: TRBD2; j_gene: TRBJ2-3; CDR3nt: TGTGCCAGCAGCGCAGTAGCGGGGGGCACAGATACGCAGTATTTT; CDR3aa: CASSAVAGGTDTQYF
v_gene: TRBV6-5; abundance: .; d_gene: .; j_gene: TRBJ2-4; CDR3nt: TGTGCCAGCAGGTCGACAGGCATTCAGTACTTC; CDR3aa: CASRSTGIQYF
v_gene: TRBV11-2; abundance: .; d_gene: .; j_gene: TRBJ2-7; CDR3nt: TGTGCCAGCAGCTTAGGACAGGGACTCTACGAGCAGTACTTC; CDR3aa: CASSLGQGLYEQYF
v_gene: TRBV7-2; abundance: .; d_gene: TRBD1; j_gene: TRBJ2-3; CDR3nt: TGTGCCAGCAGCTTAGATAGGACAGGAGGCACAGATACGCAGTATTTT; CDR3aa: CASSLDRTGGTDTQYF
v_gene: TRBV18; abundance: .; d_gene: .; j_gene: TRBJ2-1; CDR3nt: TGTGCCAGCTCACCATCTAACTTCTACAATGAGCAGTTCTTC; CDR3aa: CASSPSNFYNEQFF